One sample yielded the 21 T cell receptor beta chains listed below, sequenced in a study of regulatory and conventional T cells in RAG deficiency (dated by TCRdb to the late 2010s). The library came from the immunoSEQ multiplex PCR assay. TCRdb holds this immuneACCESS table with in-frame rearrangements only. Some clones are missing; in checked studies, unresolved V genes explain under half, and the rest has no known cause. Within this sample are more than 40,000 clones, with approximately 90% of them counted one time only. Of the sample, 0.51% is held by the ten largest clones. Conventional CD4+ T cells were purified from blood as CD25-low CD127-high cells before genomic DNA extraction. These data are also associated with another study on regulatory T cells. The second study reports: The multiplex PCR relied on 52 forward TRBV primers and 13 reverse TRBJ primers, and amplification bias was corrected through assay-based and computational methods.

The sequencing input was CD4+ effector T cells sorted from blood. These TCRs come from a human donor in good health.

Here the CDR3 reads CASSLAPGVGTEAFF. The CDR3 nucleotides read TGTGCCAGCAGCTTAGCCCCAGGGGTCGGCACTGAAGCTTTCTTT. The rearrangement links TRBV7-3 to TRBJ1-1; a weak D match, TRBD1 (6 bases). The V end was cut by 2 bases, the J end by 4 bases, with 14 bases between. The germline V gene encodes CDR1 SGHTA and CDR2 FQGTGA. There are 15 residues in the CDR3.

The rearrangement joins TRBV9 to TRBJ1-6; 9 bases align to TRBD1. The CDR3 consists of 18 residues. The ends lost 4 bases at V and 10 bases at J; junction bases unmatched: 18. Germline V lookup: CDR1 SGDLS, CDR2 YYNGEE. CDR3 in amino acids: CASSLHPGTGKAGSPLHF. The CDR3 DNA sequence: TGTGCCAGCAGCCTTCACCCCGGGACAGGGAAAGCGGGGTCACCCCTCCACTTT. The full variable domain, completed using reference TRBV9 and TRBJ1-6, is DSGVTQTPKHLITATGQRVTLRCSPRSGDLSVYWYQQSLDQGLQFLIQYYNGEERAKGNILERFSAQQFPDLHSELNLSSLELGDSALYFCASSLHPGTGKAGSPLHFGNGTRLTVT.

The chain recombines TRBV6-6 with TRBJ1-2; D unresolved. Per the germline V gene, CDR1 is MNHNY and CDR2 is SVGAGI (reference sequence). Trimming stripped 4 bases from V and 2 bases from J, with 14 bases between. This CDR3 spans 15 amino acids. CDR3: CASSSPEQTNYGYTF. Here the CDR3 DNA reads TGTGCCAGCAGTTCACCGGAACAGACGAACTATGGCTACACCTTC.

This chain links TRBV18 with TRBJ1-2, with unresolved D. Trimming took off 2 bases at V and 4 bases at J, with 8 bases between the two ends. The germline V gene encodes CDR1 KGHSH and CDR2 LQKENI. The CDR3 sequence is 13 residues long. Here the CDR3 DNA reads TGTGCCAGCTCACCAAGGGAAACCTATGGCTACACCTTC. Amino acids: CASSPRETYGYTF.

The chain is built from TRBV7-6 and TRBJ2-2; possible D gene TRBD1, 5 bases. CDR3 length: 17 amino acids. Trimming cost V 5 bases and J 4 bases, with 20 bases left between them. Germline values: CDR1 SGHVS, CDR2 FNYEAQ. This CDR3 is CASSLTTAREGTGELFF. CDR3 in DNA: TGTGCCAGCAGCCTGACCACTGCCAGGGAAGGCACCGGGGAGCTGTTTTTT.

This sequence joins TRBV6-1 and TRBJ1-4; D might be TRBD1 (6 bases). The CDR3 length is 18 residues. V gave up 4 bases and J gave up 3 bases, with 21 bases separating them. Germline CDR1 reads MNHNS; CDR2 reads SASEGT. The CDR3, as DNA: TGTGCCAGCAGTGGAGCACTATTTTTCCGGACAGCTAATGAAAAACTGTTTTTT. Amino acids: CASSGALFFRTANEKLFF.

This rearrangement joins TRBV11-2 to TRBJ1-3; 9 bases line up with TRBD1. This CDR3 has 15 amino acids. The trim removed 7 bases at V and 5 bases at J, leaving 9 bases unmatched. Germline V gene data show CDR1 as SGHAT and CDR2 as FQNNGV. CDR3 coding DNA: TGTGCCAGCACCCCGGGAGGGACAGGGAGAAACACCATATATTTT. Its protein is CASTPGGTGRNTIYF.

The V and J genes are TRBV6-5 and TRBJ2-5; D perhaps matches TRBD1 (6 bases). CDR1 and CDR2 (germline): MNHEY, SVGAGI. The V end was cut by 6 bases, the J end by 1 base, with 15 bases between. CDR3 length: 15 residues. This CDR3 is CASRPDRPSQETQYF. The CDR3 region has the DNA TGTGCCAGCAGACCCGACAGGCCCTCCCAAGAGACCCAGTACTTC.

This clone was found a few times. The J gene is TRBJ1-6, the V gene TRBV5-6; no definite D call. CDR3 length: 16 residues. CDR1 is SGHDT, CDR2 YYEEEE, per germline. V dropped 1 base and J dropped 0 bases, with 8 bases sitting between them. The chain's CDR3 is CASSLRASSYNSPLHF. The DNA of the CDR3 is TGTGCCAGCAGCTTGAGGGCGAGCTCCTATAATTCACCCCTCCACTTT.

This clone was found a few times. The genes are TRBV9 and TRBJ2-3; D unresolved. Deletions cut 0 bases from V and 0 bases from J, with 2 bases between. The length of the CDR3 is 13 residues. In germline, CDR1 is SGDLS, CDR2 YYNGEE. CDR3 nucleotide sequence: TGTGCCAGCAGCGTAGGGAGCACAGATACGCAGTATTTT. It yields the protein CASSVGSTDTQYF.

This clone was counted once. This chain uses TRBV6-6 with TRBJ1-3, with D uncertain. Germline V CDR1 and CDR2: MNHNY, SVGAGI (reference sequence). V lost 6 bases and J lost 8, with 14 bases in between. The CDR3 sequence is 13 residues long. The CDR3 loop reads CASREIAKDTIYF. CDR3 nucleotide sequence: TGTGCCAGCAGAGAGATCGCGAAAGACACCATATATTTT.

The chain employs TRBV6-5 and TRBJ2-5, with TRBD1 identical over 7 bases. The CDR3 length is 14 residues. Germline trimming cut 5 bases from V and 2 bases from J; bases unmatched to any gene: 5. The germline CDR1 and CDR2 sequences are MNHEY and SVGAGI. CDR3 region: CASSTSRGQETQYF. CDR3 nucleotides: TGTGCCAGCAGTACCTCCAGGGGGCAAGAGACCCAGTACTTC.

The CDR3 is CASSYRTDVAIYF. DNA for the CDR3: TGTGCCAGCAGCTACCGGACAGACGTGGCCATATATTTT. The J gene is TRBJ1-3, the V gene TRBV14; D may be TRBD1 (6 bases). The CDR3 has 13 residues. Germline CDR1 reads SGHDN; CDR2 reads FVKESK. The ends were cut back, 5 bases at V and 11 bases at J, with 16 bases in the middle.

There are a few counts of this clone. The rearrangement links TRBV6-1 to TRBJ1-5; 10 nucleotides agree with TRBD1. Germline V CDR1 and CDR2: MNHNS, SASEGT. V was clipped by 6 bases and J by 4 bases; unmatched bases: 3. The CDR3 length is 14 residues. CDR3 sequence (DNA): TGTGCCAGCAGCACGGGACAGGGGAATCAGCCCCAGCATTTT. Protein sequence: CASSTGQGNQPQHF.

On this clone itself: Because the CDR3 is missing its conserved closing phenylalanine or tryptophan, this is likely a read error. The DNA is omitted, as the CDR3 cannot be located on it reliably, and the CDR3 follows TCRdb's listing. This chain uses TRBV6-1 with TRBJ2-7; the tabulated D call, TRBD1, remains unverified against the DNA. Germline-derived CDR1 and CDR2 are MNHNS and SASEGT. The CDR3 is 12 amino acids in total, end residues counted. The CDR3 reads CASSADSSLQTL.

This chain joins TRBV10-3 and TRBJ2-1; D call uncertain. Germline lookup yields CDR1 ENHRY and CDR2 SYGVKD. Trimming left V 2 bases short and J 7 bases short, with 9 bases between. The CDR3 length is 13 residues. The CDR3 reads CAISELGTNEQFF. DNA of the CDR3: TGTGCCATCAGTGAGCTGGGAACGAATGAGCAGTTCTTC.

The CDR3: CASSVPGTNTGELFF. DNA of the CDR3: TGTGCCAGCAGCGTGCCCGGGACTAACACCGGGGAGCTGTTTTTT. The genes are TRBV5-6 and TRBJ2-2, with a tentative D call TRBD2 (6 bases). Germline V gene lookup returns CDR1 SGHDT and CDR2 YYEEEE. With 4 bases removed from V and 2 bases from J, the gap between germline ends came to 12 bases. This CDR3 has 15 residues.

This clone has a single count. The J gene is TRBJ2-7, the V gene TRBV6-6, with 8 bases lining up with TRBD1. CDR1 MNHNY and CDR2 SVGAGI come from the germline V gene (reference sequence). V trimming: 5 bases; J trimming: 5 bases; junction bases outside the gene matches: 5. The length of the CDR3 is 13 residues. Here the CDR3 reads CASSRQGSHEQYF. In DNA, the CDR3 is TGTGCCAGCAGTCGACAGGGGTCCCACGAGCAGTACTTC.

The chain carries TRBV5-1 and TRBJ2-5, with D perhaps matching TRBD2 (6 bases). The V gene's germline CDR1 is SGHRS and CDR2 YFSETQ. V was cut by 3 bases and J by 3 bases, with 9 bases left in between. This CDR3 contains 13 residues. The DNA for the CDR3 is TGCGCCAGCAGCTGGACTAAAGAAGAGACCCAGTACTTC. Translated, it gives CASSWTKEETQYF.

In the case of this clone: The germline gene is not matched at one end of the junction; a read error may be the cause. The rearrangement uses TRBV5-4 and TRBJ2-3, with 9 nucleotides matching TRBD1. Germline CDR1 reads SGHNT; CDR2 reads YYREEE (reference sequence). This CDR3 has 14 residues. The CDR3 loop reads CASSLANTGGNLFF. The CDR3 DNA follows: TGTGCCAGCAGCTTGGCGAACACAGGGGGCAATCTCTTTTTT.

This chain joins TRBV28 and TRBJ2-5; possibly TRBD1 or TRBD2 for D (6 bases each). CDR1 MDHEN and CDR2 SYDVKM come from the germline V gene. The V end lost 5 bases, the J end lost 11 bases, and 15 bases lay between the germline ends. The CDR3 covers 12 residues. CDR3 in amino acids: CASSTGRREQYF. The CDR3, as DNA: TGTGCCAGCAGTACAGGGCGTCGGGAGCAGTACTTC.